The text below deals with one TCR beta chain. TCRdb's copy holds only in-frame clones and misses some; the assay was immunoSEQ multiplex PCR. The data hold roughly 180,000 clones, with approximately 86% observed a single time. The data originate from a study of blood T cell repertoires in COVID-19. Germline V gives CDR1 SGHTA, CDR2 FQGNSA. Germline trimming cut 5 bases from V and 4 bases from J; bases unmatched to any gene: 5. The CDR3 spans 15 residues. The receptor was isolated from a man between 18 and 35 years old with acute or convalescent COVID-19. What was sequenced was peripheral blood. J is TRBJ2-1 and V is TRBV7-2, with 10 bases identical to TRBD1. CDR3 residues: CASSPRQGAYNEQFF. For the CDR3, the DNA is TGTGCCAGCAGCCCAAGACAGGGGGCTTACAATGAGCAGTTCTTC. The entire variable domain, with the rest obtained from reference TRBV7-2 and TRBJ2-1, is as follows: GAGVSQSPSNKVTEKGKDVELRCDPISGHTALYWYRQSLGQGLEFLIYFQGNSAPDKSGLPSDRFSAERTGGSVSTLTIQRTQQEDSAVYLCASSPRQGAYNEQFFGPGTRLTVL.